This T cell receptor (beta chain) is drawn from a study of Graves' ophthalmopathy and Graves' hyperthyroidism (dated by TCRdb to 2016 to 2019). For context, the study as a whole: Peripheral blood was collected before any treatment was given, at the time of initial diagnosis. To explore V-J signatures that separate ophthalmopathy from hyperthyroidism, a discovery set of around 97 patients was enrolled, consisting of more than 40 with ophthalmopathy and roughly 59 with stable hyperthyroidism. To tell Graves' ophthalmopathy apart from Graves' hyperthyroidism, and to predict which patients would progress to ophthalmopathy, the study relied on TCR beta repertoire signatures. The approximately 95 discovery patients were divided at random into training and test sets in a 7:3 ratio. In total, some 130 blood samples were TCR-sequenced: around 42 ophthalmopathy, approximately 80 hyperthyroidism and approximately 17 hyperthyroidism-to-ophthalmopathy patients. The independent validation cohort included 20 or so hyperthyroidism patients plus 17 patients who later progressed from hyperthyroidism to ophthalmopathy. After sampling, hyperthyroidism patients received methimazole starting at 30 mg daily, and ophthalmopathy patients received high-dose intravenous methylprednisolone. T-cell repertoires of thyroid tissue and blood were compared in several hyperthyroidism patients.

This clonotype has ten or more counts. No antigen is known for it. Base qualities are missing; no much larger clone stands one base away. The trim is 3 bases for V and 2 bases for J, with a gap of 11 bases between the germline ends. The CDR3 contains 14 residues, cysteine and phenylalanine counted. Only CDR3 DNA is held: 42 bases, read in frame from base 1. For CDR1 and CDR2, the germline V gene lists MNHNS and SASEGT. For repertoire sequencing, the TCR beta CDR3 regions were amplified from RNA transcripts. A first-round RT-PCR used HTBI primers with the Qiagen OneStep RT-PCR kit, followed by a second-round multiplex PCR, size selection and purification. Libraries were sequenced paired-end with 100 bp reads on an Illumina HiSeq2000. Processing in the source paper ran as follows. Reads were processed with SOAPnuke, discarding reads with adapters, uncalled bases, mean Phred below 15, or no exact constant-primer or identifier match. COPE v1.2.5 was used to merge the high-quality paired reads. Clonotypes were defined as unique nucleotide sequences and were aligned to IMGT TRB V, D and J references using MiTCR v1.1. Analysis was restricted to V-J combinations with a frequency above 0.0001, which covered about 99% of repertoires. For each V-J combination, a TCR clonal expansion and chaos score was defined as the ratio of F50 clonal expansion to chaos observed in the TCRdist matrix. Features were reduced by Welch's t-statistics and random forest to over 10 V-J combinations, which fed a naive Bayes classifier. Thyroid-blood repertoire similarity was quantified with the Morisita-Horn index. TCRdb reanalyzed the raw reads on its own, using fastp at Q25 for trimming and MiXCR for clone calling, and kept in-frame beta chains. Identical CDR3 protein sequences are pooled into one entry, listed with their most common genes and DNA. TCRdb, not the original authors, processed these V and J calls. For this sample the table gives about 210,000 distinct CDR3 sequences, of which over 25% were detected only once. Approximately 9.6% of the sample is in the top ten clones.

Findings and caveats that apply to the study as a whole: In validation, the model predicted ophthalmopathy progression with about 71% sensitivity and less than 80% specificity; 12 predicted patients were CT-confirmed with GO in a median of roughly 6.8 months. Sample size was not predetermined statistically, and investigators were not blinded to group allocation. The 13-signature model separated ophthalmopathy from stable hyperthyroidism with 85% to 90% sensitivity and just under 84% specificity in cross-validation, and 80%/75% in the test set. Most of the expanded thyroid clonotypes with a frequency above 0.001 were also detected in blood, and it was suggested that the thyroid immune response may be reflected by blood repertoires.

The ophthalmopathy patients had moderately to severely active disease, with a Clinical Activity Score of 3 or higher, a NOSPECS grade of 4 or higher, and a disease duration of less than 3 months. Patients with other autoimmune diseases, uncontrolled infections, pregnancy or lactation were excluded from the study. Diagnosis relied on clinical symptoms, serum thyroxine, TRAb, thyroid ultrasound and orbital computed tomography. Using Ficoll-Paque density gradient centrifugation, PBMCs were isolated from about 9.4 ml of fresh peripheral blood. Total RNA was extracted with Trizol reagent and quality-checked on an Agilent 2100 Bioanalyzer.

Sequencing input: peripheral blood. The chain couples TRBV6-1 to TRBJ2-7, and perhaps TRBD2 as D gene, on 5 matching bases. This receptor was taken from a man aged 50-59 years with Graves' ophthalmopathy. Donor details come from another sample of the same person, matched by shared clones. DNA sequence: TGTGCCAGCAGTGATATCGGGGTAACCTACGAGCAGTACTTC. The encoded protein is CASSDIGVTYEQYF.